Below, 24 T cell receptor beta chains from the same sample are listed, as sequenced in a study of cytomegalovirus exposure and HLA in healthy donors. Primers: 60 Vbeta forward and 13 Jbeta reverse. Produced via immunoSEQ multiplex PCR; TCRdb's table is partial and in-frame only. There are roughly 130,000 clones in the sample; nearly 85% occur only once, and 1% to 1.5% lies in the top ten. The sequencing input was PBMCs. Source of these receptors: a boy younger than 18 in good health and CMV-seronegative.

This clone was recorded a few times. The V gene is TRBV13, the J gene TRBJ1-1; D perhaps matches TRBD1 (5 bases). Between the trimmed V and J ends, which lost 4 bases and 3 bases, there was a span of 12 bases. This CDR3 spans 14 amino acids. In germline, CDR1 is PRHDT, CDR2 FYEKMQ (reference sequence). The CDR3 region has the DNA TGTGCCAGCAGCTCTACCGGGGGTCACACTGAAGCTTTCTTT. Protein sequence: CASSSTGGHTEAFF. The whole variable domain, remainder taken from reference TRBV13 and TRBJ1-1, is AAGVIQSPRHLIKEKRETATLKCYPIPRHDTVYWYQQGPGQDPQFLISFYEKMQSDKGSIPDRFSAQQFSDYHSELNMSSLELGDSALYFCASSSTGGHTEAFFGQGTRLTVV.

This clone was picked up a small number of times. This chain connects TRBV2 to TRBJ2-6; TRBD1 might be the D (5 bases). Germline lookup yields CDR1 SNHLY and CDR2 FYNNEI. Between the trimmed V and J ends, which lost 6 bases and 0 bases, there was a span of 9 bases. The CDR3 runs to 15 residues. The CDR3 here is CASRGLRSGANVLTF. The CDR3 DNA is TGTGCCAGCAGGGGGCTTCGCTCTGGGGCCAACGTCCTGACTTTC. Drawing the rest from reference TRBV2 and TRBJ2-6, the complete variable domain is EPEVTQTPSHQVTQMGQEVILRCVPISNHLYFYWYRQILGQKVEFLVSFYNNEISEKSEIFDDQFSVERPDGSNFTLKIRSTKLEDSAMYFCASRGLRSGANVLTFGAGSRLTVL.

This clone appeared a few times. Other DNA sequences in the same sample also yield this CDR3. The chain combines TRBV6-1 with TRBJ2-5, with D hard to call. CDR1 and CDR2 (germline): MNHNS, SASEGT. V shed 1 base and J shed 2 bases, with 8 bases lying between them. The CDR3 spans 14 residues. The CDR3 bases are TGTGCCAGCAGTGAAGGCGGCGGTCAAGAGACCCAGTACTTC. As protein: CASSEGGGQETQYF.

The chain uses TRBV30 and TRBJ2-7, with D possibly matching TRBD1 (5 bases). The CDR3 runs 13 residues. The V end lost 0 bases, the J end lost 3 bases, and 9 bases lay between the germline ends. Germline V lookup: CDR1 GTSNPN, CDR2 SVGIG (reference sequence). The CDR3: CAWSVGAGYEQYF. The DNA of the CDR3 is TGTGCCTGGAGTGTTGGGGCAGGCTACGAGCAGTACTTC.

This clone was seen a few times. This rearrangement joins TRBV11-2 to TRBJ1-2, with a weak D call TRBD1 (6 bases). From germline, CDR1 is SGHAT and CDR2 FQNNGV. The CDR3 consists of 16 residues. V dropped 7 bases and J dropped 4 bases, with 22 bases sitting between them. The CDR3 is CASTTIRGGQGYGYTF. The CDR3 coding sequence is TGTGCCAGCACCACAATCAGGGGAGGGCAAGGCTATGGCTACACCTTC. The full variable domain, with the rest looked up from reference TRBV11-2 and TRBJ1-2, is EAGVAQSPRYKIIEKRQSVAFWCNPISGHATLYWYQQILGQGPKLLIQFQNNGVVDDSQLPKDRFSAERLKGVDSTLKIQPAKLEDSAVYLCASTTIRGGQGYGYTFGSGTRLTVV.

The rearrangement uses TRBV29-1 and TRBJ1-3; possible D gene TRBD1, 6 bases. Germline CDR1 is SQVTM and CDR2 is ANQGSEA. The V end lost 6 bases, the J end lost 2 bases, and 11 bases lay between the germline ends. This CDR3 region has 13 residues. The CDR3 coding sequence is TGCAGCGTGAGAGGGGGGGCTGGAAACACCATATATTTT. Its protein product is CSVRGGAGNTIYF. The full variable domain, rest sourced from reference TRBV29-1 and TRBJ1-3, is SAVISQKPSRDICQRGTSLTIQCQVDSQVTMMFWYRQQPGQSLTLIATANQGSEATYESGFVIDKFPISRPNLTFSTLTVSNMSPEDSSIYLCSVRGGAGNTIYFGEGSWLTVV.

This chain connects TRBV5-8 to TRBJ1-1; D gene ambiguous. Germline loops: CDR1 SGHTS, CDR2 YDEGEE. The CDR3 is 13 amino acids. V lost 2 bases and J lost 0, with 5 bases in between. CDR3 coding DNA: TGTGCCAGCAGCTTCAGGATGAACACTGAAGCTTTCTTT. Its protein product is CASSFRMNTEAFF.

The gene calls are TRBV30 and TRBJ2-1; TRBD1 aligns across 7 bases. The CDR3 contains 16 residues. With V trimmed by 0 bases and J by 0 bases, 5 bases remained unmatched. Per the germline V gene, CDR1 is GTSNPN and CDR2 is SVGIG (reference sequence). CDR3 region: CAWSVIRDSSYNEQFF. The CDR3 DNA is TGTGCCTGGAGTGTAATACGGGACAGCTCCTACAATGAGCAGTTCTTC.

The J gene is TRBJ2-3, the V gene TRBV5-6; 8 nucleotides align to TRBD1. The CDR3 runs to 17 residues. Germline CDR1 reads SGHDT; CDR2 reads YYEEEE. Trimming at V came to 1 base and at J to 0 bases, leaving 7 bases not matched to a gene. As DNA, the CDR3 is TGTGCCAGCAGCTTGCCGCCAGGGGGCCTCAGCACAGATACGCAGTATTTT. Its protein is CASSLPPGGLSTDTQYF.

J is TRBJ2-7 and V is TRBV2; tentative D call: TRBD2 (6 bases). Trimming stripped 8 bases from V and 0 bases from J, with 11 bases between. This CDR3 comprises 13 residues. The germline V gene has CDR1 SNHLY and CDR2 FYNNEI. The CDR3 region has the DNA TGTGCCAGCGGGCGGGGATACTCCTACGAGCAGTACTTC. Residues: CASGRGYSYEQYF.

This clone turned up a few times. This CDR3 is CASRTRGRTEAFF. CDR3 sequence (DNA): TGTGCCAGCAGAACCAGGGGGCGGACTGAAGCTTTCTTT. This chain connects TRBV25-1 to TRBJ1-1; TRBD1 matches at 8 bases. Trimming at V came to 6 bases and at J to 5 bases, leaving 5 bases not matched to a gene. CDR3 length equals 13 residues. Germline CDR1 MGHDK, CDR2 SYGVNS.

CDR3 loop: CASSYGLPTDTQYF. CDR3 DNA sequence: TGTGCCAGCAGTTACGGGCTACCCACAGATACGCAGTATTTT. The rearrangement joins TRBV6-5 to TRBJ2-3; D is ambiguous. The CDR3 consists of 14 residues. Germline CDR1 reads MNHEY; CDR2 reads SVGAGI. V dropped 2 bases and J dropped 2 bases, with 8 bases sitting between them.

V usage is TRBV13 and J usage is TRBJ2-1, with 7 bases that match TRBD2. There are 16 residues in the CDR3. V lost 5 bases to trimming and J lost 6 bases; unmatched junction nucleotides: 13. The germline CDR1 and CDR2 sequences are PRHDT and FYEKMQ (reference sequence). The CDR3 loop reads CASSLSTGLAANEQFF. In DNA form, the CDR3 reads TGTGCCAGCAGCCTCAGTACCGGCCTAGCGGCCAATGAGCAGTTCTTC.

The V call is TRBV19, the J call TRBJ2-2; TRBD2 aligns across 8 bases. Germline V gene data show CDR1 as LNHDA and CDR2 as SQIVND (reference sequence). V trimming: 4 bases; J trimming: 1 base; junction bases outside the gene matches: 2. The CDR3 has 15 amino acids. Written as DNA, the CDR3 is TGTGCCAGTAGTAGGGGACTAGAGAACACCGGGGAGCTGTTTTTT. The encoded protein is CASSRGLENTGELFF.

This chain links TRBV5-5 with TRBJ1-5; TRBD1 aligns across 9 bases. The CDR3 totals 16 residues. Germline V gives CDR1 SGHKS, CDR2 YYEKEE (reference sequence). V was pared by 4 bases and J by 6 bases, with 11 bases of the junction left unmatched. This CDR3 is CASSPQGQGRGQPQHF. The DNA for the CDR3 is TGTGCCAGCAGCCCACAGGGACAGGGACGGGGTCAGCCCCAGCATTTT.

J is TRBJ2-2 and V is TRBV6-1, with D maybe TRBD2 (5 bases). The V end was cut by 3 bases, the J end by 6 bases, with 11 bases between. This CDR3 spans 14 amino acids. Looked up from germline, CDR1 is MNHNS and CDR2 is SASEGT. CDR3 sequence: CASSDGGYPGELFF. The CDR3 coding sequence is TGTGCCAGCAGTGATGGAGGATACCCCGGGGAGCTGTTTTTT.

This clone was recorded a few times. The V call is TRBV11-2, the J call TRBJ2-5; TRBD2 is a possible D gene (5 bases). Germline CDR1 reads SGHAT; CDR2 reads FQNNGV. The CDR3 is made up of 15 amino acids. Trimming stripped 1 base from V and 5 bases from J, with 14 bases between. CDR3 nucleotides: TGTGCCAGCAGCTTAGCGCCGGCCCGCGGGGAGACCCAGTACTTC. It codes for CASSLAPARGETQYF.

The chain uses TRBV7-7 and TRBJ1-1, with 7 bases identical to TRBD1. The trim removed 5 bases at V and 0 bases at J, leaving 12 bases unmatched. This CDR3 spans 17 amino acids. CDR1 SSHAT and CDR2 FNYEAQ come from the germline V gene (reference sequence). The CDR3 region is CASSPQNRQGMNTEAFF. The DNA for the CDR3 is TGTGCCAGCAGCCCTCAGAACCGACAGGGCATGAACACTGAAGCTTTCTTT.

This chain links TRBV5-6 with TRBJ2-7, with 9 nucleotides matching TRBD2. The CDR3 is 14 amino acids. The V segment lost 3 bases and the J segment 6 bases; nucleotides outside the gene matches: 7. Germline V lookup: CDR1 SGHDT, CDR2 YYEEEE. The CDR3 DNA is TGTGCCAGCAGCTCCCTAGCGGGATTCGGCGAGCAGTACTTC. Translating it yields CASSSLAGFGEQYF.

The CDR3 DNA sequence: TGTGCCAGCTCACCACCGAGTACAGATACGCAGTATTTT. This translates into CASSPPSTDTQYF. The chain links TRBV18 to TRBJ2-3; D ambiguous. The CDR3 covers 13 residues. Germline V CDR1 and CDR2: KGHSH, LQKENI. The V end lost 0 bases, the J end lost 3 bases, and 4 bases lay between the germline ends.

The genes are TRBV5-4 and TRBJ1-2; D might be TRBD1 (6 bases). The germline V gene encodes CDR1 SGHNT and CDR2 YYREEE (reference sequence). The V end was cut by 4 bases, the J end by 8 bases, with 21 bases between. This CDR3 is 15 amino acids long. CDR3 region: CASSGGGRDFYGYTF. The CDR3, as DNA: TGTGCCAGCAGCGGGGGGGGCAGGGATTTTTACGGCTACACCTTC.

The J gene is TRBJ2-7, the V gene TRBV27; TRBD2 is a possible D gene (6 bases). Looked up from germline, CDR1 is MNHEY and CDR2 is SMNVEV (reference sequence). Trimming left V 5 bases short and J 4 bases short, with 12 bases between. This CDR3 region has 13 residues. The CDR3 here is CASSSLRGYEQYF. CDR3 DNA: TGTGCCAGCAGTAGCCTCCGGGGGTACGAGCAGTACTTC.

The rearrangement links TRBV6-5 to TRBJ2-7; 10 bases map to TRBD2. V lost 4 bases, J lost 2 bases, and 8 bases stayed unmatched. Germline V gene lookup returns CDR1 MNHEY and CDR2 SVGAGI. The CDR3 has 16 residues. The CDR3 reads CASSSTGTSDAYEQYF. Written as DNA, the CDR3 is TGTGCCAGCAGTTCTACCGGGACTAGCGACGCCTACGAGCAGTACTTC.

This sequence joins TRBV9 and TRBJ2-1; TRBD2 matches 9 bases. The CDR3 is made up of 18 amino acids. Trimming cost V 0 bases and J 1 base; bases outside gene matches: 8. Germline loops: CDR1 SGDLS, CDR2 YYNGEE. CDR3 coding DNA: TGTGCCAGCAGCGTAGGTAATAGCGGGAGTGGGTCCTACAATGAGCAGTTCTTC. Residues: CASSVGNSGSGSYNEQFF.